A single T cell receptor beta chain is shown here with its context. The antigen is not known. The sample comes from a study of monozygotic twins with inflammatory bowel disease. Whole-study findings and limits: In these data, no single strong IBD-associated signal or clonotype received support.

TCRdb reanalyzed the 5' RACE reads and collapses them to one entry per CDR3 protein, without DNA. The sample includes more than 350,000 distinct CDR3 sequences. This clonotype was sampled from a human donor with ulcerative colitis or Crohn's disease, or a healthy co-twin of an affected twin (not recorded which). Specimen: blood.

The CDR3 here is CASSPGPWEGETQYF. The V gene is TRBV9, the J gene TRBJ2-5; the D gene TCRdb calls, TRBD2, cannot be checked with no DNA. Germline assignment: CDR1 SGDLS and CDR2 YYNGEE. This CDR3 has 15 residues.